This entry lists 13 T cell receptor beta chains sequenced from one sample in a study of T cell repertoires in cytomegalovirus infection. From the reads, TCRdb called clonotypes with MiXCR, one entry per CDR3 protein. Of 230,000 or so distinct CDR3 sequences listed, 35% to 40% are singletons. Their antigens are not known. The sequencing here drew on CD8+ T cells from cultured PBMCs, taken from culture after CMV antigen stimulation. The receptors were gathered from a human donor in good health (CMV status not recorded). Some clones in this sample may be carry-over from other donors' samples.

This clonotype was counted many times. The chain is built from TRBV20-1 and TRBJ1-1, with D possibly matching TRBD1 (6 bases). Trimming removed 7 bases at V and 3 bases at J, with 15 bases between. CDR1 DFQATT and CDR2 SNEGSKA come from the germline V gene (reference sequence). CDR3 length equals 13 residues. The CDR3 loop is CSVRQDDYTEAFF. The CDR3 coding sequence is TGCAGTGTCAGACAGGACGACTACACTGAAGCTTTCTTT.

V and J are TRBV12-3 or TRBV12-4 and TRBJ2-1, with 12 nucleotides matching TRBD2. The CDR3 is made up of 16 amino acids. V was clipped by 6 bases and J by 6 bases; unmatched bases: 9. The CDR3 sequence is CASSRSSGGEFNEQFF. The CDR3, as DNA: TGTGCCAGCAGCCGCTCTAGCGGGGGGGAGTTCAATGAGCAGTTCTTC.

The sample holds a few counts of this clonotype. The chain carries TRBV27 and TRBJ2-3, with 7 bases fitting TRBD2. The CDR3 sequence is 15 residues long. Germline V CDR1 and CDR2: MNHEY, SMNVEV (reference sequence). V lost 6 bases, J lost 11 bases, and 17 bases stayed unmatched. The chain's CDR3 is CASSSPNDNLAEQYF. In DNA, the CDR3 is TGTGCCAGCAGCTCCCCCAATGACAACCTAGCGGAGCAGTATTTT.

This chain joins TRBV12-3 or TRBV12-4 and TRBJ2-1; 7 nucleotides line up with TRBD1. The CDR3 totals 15 residues. The junction had 6 bases not matched to a gene; V was cut back by 6 bases and J by 1 base. CDR3 DNA: TGTGCCAGCAGGAGAGACAGGGTATCCTACAATGAGCAGTTCTTC. It encodes CASRRDRVSYNEQFF.

This clonotype has only a few counts. This chain joins TRBV27 and TRBJ2-1; the D call may be TRBD1 or TRBD2 (5 bases each). This CDR3 is 14 amino acids long. Germline V gene sequence: CDR1 MNHEY, CDR2 SMNVEV (reference sequence). V was clipped by 7 bases and J by 1 base, with 11 bases between them. The CDR3 here is CASTVGGSYNEQFF. CDR3 bases: TGTGCCAGCACCGTTGGGGGTTCCTACAATGAGCAGTTCTTC.

In this sample, this clonotype turned up a few times. This chain connects TRBV27 to TRBJ1-1; 9 nucleotides line up with TRBD1. Germline V CDR1 and CDR2: MNHEY, SMNVEV (reference sequence). V shed 7 bases, J shed 3 bases, and the junction held 6 bases outside the gene matches. The CDR3 runs 14 residues. The CDR3 sequence: CASIRQGVYTEAFF. CDR3 in DNA: TGTGCCAGCATTCGACAGGGGGTGTACACTGAAGCTTTCTTT.

The V gene is TRBV5-4, the J gene TRBJ2-1; 15 positions agree with TRBD2. From germline, CDR1 is SGHNT and CDR2 YYREEE (reference sequence). The CDR3 is 19 residues long. The J segment lost 5 bases and the V segment lost 4 bases, leaving 13 bases of the junction unmatched. For the CDR3, the DNA is TGTGCCAGCAGCCCTCCGTATAGGACTAGCGGGGGGGCAAACAATGAGCAGTTCTTC. It translates to CASSPPYRTSGGANNEQFF.

The V gene is TRBV10-3, the J gene TRBJ2-1, with D possibly being TRBD2 (5 bases). V dropped 1 base and J dropped 3 bases, with 16 bases sitting between them. There are 17 residues in the CDR3. Germline V gives CDR1 ENHRY, CDR2 SYGVKD. The CDR3 spells CAISEWEEKRNYNEQFF. The CDR3 coding sequence is TGTGCCATCAGTGAGTGGGAAGAGAAGCGGAACTACAATGAGCAGTTCTTC.

V and J are TRBV6-8 and TRBJ1-2, with 8 bases aligning to TRBD1. Germline V gives CDR1 MNHGY, CDR2 SAAAGT. J gave up 10 bases and V 11 bases, and 9 bases lay outside the gene matches. This CDR3 is built from 11 residues. The CDR3 sequence is CASTGALSYTF. DNA of the CDR3: TGTGCCTCGACAGGGGCCCTCTCCTACACCTTC.

This clonotype was seen only a few times. The chain employs TRBV7-2 and TRBJ1-5; no definite D call. CDR3 length equals 16 residues. The V end lost 2 bases, the J end lost 0 bases, and 11 bases lay between the germline ends. Germline-derived CDR1 and CDR2 are SGHTA and FQGNSA. The CDR3 region is CASSLTFGYSNQPQHF. The CDR3 DNA follows: TGTGCCAGCAGCTTAACTTTTGGTTATAGCAATCAGCCCCAGCATTTT.

This clonotype was detected only a few times. The chain combines TRBV7-9 with TRBJ2-7, with 8 bases that match TRBD2. This CDR3 spans 14 amino acids. CDR1 and CDR2 (germline): SEHNR, FQNEAQ (reference sequence). V lost 1 base, J lost 6 bases, and 5 bases stayed unmatched. The CDR3 region has the DNA TGTGCCAGCAGCTTAGGGGCTAGCGGGCTCGAGCAGTACTTC. Translation: CASSLGASGLEQYF.

This clonotype was recorded many times. The chain employs TRBV7-2 and TRBJ1-5; D remains ambiguous. Germline CDR1 SGHTA, CDR2 FQGNSA. With 1 base removed from V and 4 bases from J, the gap between germline ends came to 5 bases. This CDR3 is built from 13 residues. Here the CDR3 reads CASSLDINQPQHF. CDR3 in DNA: TGTGCCAGCAGCTTAGACATTAATCAGCCCCAGCATTTT.

The gene calls are TRBV7-4 and TRBJ2-1; 7 nucleotides match TRBD1. Germline-derived CDR1 and CDR2 are SGHVT and SQSDAQ. This CDR3 has 14 amino acids. V dropped 5 bases and J dropped 3; count of bases not matched to a gene: 4. The chain's CDR3 is CASSRGQDYNEQFF. In DNA, the CDR3 is TGTGCCAGCAGCCGAGGACAGGACTACAATGAGCAGTTCTTC.